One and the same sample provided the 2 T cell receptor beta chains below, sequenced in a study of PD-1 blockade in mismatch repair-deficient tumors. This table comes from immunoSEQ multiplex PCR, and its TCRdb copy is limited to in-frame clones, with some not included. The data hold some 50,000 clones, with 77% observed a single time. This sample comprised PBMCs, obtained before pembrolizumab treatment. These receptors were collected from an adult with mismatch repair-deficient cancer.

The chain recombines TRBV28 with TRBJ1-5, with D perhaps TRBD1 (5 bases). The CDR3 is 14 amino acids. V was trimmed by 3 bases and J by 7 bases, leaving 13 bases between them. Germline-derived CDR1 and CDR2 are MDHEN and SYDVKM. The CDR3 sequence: CASSLRGLGQPQHF. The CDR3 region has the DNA TGTGCCAGCAGTTTGAGGGGTCTCGGGCAGCCCCAGCATTTT.

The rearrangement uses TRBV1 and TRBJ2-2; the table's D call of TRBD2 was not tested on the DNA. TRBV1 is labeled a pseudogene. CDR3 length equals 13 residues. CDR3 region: CTSSQDLHRGAVF. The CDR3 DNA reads TGCACCAGCAGCCAAGACCTACACCGGGGAGCTGTTTTT.